This T cell receptor beta chain appears in the sequencing data of a study of regulatory T cells in long-lasting Graves disease. Overall study findings and caveats: Patients with persistent disease shared 2,500 to 3,500 public clonotypes, outpacing the 966 shared by new patients. Persistent Graves' patients possessed reduced TCR diversity relative to recently diagnosed ones. Persistent disease exhibited a predilection for TRBV28, TRBJ1-2 and TRBJ2-5.

V dropped 2 bases and J dropped 7 bases, with 9 bases sitting between them. The CDR3 has 12 amino acids. CDR1 MNHEY and CDR2 SVGAGI come from the germline V gene. The time point was: persistent/refractory GD, antithyroid drugs over 5 years with positive TRAb. Isolated PBMC RNA provided the starting material for the TCR library. Doctors identified Graves' disease using the American Thyroid Association guidelines. CDR3 regions were amplified by Arm-PCR using iRepertoire HTBI primers to build TCR beta libraries. TCRdb re-called the multiplex PCR reads through MiXCR, storing one row per CDR3 protein. The sample has hundreds of thousands of distinct CDR3 sequences, 25% to 35% seen once. This clonotype was seen a few times. Its specificity is not known.

This TCR was recovered from a female donor with Graves disease. The starting material was peripheral blood mononuclear cells (PBMCs), obtained when the disease was refractory, from a patient treated with antithyroid drugs. This chain joins TRBV6-5 and TRBJ2-7, with D perhaps TRBD1 (5 bases). The DNA of the CDR3 is TGTGCCAGCAGTTACGCAGGGCTAGAGCAGTACTTC. Encoded protein: CASSYAGLEQYF.